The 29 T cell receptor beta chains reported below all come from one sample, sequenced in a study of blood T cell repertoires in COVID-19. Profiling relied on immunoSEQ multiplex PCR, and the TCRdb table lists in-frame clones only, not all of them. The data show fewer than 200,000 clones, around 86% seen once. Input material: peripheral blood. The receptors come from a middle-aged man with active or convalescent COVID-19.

The CDR3 is CASSIFPLQGPGELFF. For the CDR3, the DNA is TGTGCCAGTAGTATTTTCCCGTTACAGGGACCCGGGGAGCTGTTTTTT. The chain is built from TRBV19 and TRBJ2-2; TRBD1 is a possible D gene (6 bases). There are 16 residues in the CDR3. V was cut by 3 bases and J by 6 bases, with 17 bases left in between. The germline CDR1 and CDR2 sequences are LNHDA and SQIVND (reference sequence).

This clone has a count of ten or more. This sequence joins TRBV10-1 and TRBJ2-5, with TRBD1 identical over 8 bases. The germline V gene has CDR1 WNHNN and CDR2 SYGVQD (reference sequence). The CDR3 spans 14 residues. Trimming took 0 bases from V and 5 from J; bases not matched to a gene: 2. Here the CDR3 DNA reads TGCGCCAGCAGTGAGTCGAACAGGGGGGAGACCCAGTACTTC. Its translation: CASSESNRGETQYF.

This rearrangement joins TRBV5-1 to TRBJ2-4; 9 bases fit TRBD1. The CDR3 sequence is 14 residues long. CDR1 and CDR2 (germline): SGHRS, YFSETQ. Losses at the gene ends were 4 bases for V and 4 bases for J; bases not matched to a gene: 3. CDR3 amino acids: CASSGGTGKNIQYF. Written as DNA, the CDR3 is TGCGCCAGCAGCGGAGGGACAGGGAAAAACATTCAGTACTTC.

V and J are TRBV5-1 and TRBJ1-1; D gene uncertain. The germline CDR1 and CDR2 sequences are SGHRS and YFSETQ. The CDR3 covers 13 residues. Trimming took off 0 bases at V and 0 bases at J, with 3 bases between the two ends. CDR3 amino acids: CASSLDLNTEAFF. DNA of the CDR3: TGCGCCAGCAGCTTGGACTTGAACACTGAAGCTTTCTTT.

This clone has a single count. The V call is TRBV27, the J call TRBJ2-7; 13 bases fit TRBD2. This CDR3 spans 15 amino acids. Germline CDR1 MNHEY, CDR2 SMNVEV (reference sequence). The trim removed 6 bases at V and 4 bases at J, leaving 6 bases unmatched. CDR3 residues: CASSSTSGGKYEQYF. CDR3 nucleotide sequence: TGTGCCAGCAGCTCGACTAGCGGGGGGAAATACGAGCAGTACTTC.

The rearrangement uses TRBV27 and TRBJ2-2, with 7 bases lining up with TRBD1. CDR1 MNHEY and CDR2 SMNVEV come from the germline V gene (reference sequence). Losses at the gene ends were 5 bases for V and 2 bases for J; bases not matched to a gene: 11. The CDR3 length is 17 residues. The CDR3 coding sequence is TGTGCCAGCAGTCCATTCCCGGGACAGAGTAACACCGGGGAGCTGTTTTTT. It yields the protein CASSPFPGQSNTGELFF.

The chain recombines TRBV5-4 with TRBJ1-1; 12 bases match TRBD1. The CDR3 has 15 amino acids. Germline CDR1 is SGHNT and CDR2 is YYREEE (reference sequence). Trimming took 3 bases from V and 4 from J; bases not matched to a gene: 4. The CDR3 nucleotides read TGTGCCAGCAGCTGGGACAGGGGGCTAAGCACTGAAGCTTTCTTT. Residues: CASSWDRGLSTEAFF.

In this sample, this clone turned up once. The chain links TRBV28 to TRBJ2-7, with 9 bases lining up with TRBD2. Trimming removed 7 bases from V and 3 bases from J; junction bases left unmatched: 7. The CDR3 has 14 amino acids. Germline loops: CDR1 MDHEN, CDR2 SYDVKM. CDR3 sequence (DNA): TGTGCCAGCACCCTCAGCGGGGGGTACTACGAGCAGTACTTC. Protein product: CASTLSGGYYEQYF.

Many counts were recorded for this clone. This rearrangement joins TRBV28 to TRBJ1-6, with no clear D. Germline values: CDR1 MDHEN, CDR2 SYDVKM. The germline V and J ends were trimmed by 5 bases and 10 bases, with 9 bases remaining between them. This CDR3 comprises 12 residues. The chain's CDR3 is CASSAEYSPLHF. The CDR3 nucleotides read TGTGCCAGCAGTGCTGAGTACTCACCCCTCCACTTT.

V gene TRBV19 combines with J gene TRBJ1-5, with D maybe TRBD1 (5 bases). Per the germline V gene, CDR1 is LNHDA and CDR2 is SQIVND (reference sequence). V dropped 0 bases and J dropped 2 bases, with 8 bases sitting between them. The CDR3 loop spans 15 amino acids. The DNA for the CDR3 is TGTGCCAGTAGTATAGACAGGGAGGGCAATCAGCCCCAGCATTTT. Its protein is CASSIDREGNQPQHF.

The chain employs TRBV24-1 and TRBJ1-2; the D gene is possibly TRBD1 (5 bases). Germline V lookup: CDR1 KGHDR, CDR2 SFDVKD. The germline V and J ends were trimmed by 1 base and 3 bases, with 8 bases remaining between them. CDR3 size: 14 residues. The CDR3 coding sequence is TGTGCCACCAGTGATTTTTCGGGGGACTATGGCTACACCTTC. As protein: CATSDFSGDYGYTF.

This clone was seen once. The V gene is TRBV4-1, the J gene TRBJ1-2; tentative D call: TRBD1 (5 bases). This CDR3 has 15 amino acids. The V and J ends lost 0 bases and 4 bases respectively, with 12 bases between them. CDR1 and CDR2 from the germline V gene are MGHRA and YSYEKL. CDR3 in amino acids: CASSQDRVVTYGYTF. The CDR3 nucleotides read TGCGCCAGCAGCCAAGACAGGGTGGTTACCTATGGCTACACCTTC.

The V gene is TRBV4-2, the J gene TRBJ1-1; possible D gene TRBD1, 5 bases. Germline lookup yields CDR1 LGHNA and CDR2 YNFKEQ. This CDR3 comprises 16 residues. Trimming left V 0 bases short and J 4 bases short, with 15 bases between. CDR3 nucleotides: TGTGCCAGCAGCCAAGATACGCAGGGAGGGTTCACTGAAGCTTTCTTT. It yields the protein CASSQDTQGGFTEAFF.

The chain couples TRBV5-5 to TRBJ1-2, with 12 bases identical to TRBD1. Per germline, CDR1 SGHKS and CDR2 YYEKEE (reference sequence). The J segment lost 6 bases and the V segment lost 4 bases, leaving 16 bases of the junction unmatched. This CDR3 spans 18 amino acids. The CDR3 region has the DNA TGTGCCAGCAGCCCGATCCCGGGACAGGGGGCCCCTATGGATGGCTACACCTTC. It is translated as CASSPIPGQGAPMDGYTF.

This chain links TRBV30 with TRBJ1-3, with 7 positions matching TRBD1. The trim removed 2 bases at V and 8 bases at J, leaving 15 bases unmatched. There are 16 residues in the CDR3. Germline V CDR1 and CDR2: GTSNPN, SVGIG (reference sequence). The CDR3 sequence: CAWSLPGQLYVDTIYF. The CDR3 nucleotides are TGTGCCTGGAGTCTCCCGGGACAGCTATATGTAGACACCATATATTTT. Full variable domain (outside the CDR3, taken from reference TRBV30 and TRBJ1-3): SQTIHQWPATLVQPVGSPLSLECTVEGTSNPNLYWYRQAAGRGLQLLFYSVGIGQISSEVPQNLSASRPQDRQFILSSKKLLLSDSGFYLCAWSLPGQLYVDTIYFGEGSWLTVV.

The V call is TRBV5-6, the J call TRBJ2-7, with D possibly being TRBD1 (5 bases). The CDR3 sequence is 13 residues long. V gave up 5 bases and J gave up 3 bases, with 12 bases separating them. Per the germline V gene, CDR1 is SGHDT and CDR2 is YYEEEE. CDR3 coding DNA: TGTGCCAGCAGACGAGGACAAAACTACGAGCAGTACTTC. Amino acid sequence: CASRRGQNYEQYF.

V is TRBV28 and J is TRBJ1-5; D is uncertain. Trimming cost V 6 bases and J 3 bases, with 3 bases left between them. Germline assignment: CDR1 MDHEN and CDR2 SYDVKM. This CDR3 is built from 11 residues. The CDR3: CASSINQPQHF. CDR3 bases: TGTGCCAGCAGCATCAATCAGCCCCAGCATTTT. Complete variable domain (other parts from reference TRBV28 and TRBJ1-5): DVKVTQSSRYLVKRTGEKVFLECVQDMDHENMFWYRQDPGLGLRLIYFSYDVKMKEKGDIPEGYSVSREKKERFSLILESASTNQTSMYLCASSINQPQHFGDGTRLSIL.

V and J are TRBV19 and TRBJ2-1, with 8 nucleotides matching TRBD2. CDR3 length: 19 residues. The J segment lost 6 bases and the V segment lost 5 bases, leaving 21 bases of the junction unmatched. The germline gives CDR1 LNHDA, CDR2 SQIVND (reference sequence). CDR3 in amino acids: CASSPPVAGYLGTGNEQFF. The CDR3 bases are TGTGCCAGTAGTCCCCCCGTAGCGGGATACCTCGGTACGGGCAATGAGCAGTTCTTC.

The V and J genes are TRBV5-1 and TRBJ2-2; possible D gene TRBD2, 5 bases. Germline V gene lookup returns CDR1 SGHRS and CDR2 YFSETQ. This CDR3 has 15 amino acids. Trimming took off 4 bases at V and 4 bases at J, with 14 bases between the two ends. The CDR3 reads CASSPRGVSTGELFF. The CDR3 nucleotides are TGCGCCAGCAGCCCTCGGGGTGTGAGCACCGGGGAGCTGTTTTTT.

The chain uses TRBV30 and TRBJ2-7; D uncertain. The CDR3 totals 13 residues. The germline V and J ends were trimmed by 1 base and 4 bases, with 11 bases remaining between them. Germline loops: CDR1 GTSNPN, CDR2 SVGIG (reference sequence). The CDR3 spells CAWSAGLRYEQYF. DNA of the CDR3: TGTGCCTGGAGTGCGGGTCTCCGATACGAGCAGTACTTC.

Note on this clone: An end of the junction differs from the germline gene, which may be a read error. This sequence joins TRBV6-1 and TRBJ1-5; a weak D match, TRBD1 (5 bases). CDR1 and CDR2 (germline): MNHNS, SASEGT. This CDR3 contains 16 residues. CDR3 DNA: TGTGCCAGCAGCGAAGCCCTGGGGGACTACAATCAGCCCCAGCATTTT. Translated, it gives CASSEALGDYNQPQHF.

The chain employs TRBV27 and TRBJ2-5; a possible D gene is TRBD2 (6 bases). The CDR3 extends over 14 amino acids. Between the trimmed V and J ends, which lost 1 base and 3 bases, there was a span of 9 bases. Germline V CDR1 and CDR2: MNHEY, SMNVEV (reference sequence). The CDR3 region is CASSLYSGEETQYF. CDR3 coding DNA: TGTGCCAGCAGTTTATATTCGGGGGAAGAGACCCAGTACTTC.

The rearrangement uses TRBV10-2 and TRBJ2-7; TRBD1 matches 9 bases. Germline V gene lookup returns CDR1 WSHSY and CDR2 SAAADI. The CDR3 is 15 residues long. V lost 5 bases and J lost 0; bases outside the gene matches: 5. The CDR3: CASSSGTGLSYEQYF. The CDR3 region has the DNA TGCGCCAGCAGTTCCGGGACAGGGCTCTCCTACGAGCAGTACTTC.

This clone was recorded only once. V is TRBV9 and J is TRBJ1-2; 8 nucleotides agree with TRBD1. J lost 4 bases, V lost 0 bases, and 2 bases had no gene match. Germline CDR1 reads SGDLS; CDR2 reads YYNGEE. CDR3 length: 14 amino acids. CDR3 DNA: TGTGCCAGCAGCGTAGGACAGGGGATCTATGGCTACACCTTC. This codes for CASSVGQGIYGYTF.

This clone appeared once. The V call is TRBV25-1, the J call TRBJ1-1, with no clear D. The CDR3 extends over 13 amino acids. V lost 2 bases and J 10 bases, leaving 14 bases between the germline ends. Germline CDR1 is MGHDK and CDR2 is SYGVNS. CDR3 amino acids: CASSESGWSTAFF. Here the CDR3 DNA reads TGTGCCAGCAGTGAAAGCGGCTGGTCTACAGCTTTCTTT.

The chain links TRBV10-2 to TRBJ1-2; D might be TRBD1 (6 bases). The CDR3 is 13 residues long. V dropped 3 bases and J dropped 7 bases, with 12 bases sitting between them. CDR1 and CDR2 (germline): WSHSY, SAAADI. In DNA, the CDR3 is TGCGCCAGCAGTGAAAACAGGGTTACTGGCTACACCTTC. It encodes CASSENRVTGYTF.

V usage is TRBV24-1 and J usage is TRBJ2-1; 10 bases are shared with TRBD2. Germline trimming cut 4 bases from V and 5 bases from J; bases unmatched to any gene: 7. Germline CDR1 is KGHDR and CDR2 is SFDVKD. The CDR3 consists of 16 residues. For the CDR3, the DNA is TGTGCCACCAGTGACCTCGGGACTAGCGTAGACAATGAGCAGTTCTTC. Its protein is CATSDLGTSVDNEQFF.

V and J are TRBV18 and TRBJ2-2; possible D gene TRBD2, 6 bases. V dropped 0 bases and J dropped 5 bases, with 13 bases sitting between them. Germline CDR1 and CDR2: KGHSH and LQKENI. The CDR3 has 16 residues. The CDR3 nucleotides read TGTGCCAGCTCACCACCCTTAAGAGGAGGGACCGGGGAGCTGTTTTTT. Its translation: CASSPPLRGGTGELFF.

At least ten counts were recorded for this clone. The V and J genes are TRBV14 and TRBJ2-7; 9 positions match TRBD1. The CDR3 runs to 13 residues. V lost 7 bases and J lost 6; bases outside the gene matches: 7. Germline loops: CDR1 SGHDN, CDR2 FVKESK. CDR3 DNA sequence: TGTGCCAGCACCGGGACAGGGTATAGCGAGCAGTACTTC. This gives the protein CASTGTGYSEQYF.